This is a list of T cell receptor beta chains from one sample in a study of T cells in Graves' hyperthyroidism and ophthalmopathy. TCRdb reprocessed the multiplex PCR reads via MiXCR and lists one record per CDR3 protein. The table shows roughly 500,000 distinct CDR3 sequences, with 15% to 20% occurring only once. Sequencing was carried out using blood. Source of these receptors: a woman aged 25 to 39 with Graves' ophthalmopathy. CDR3s include the opening cysteine and the closing phenylalanine or tryptophan. Each record gives: V gene, D gene, clone size, J gene, CDR3 protein, CDR3 DNA. D genes are given only for firm matches. A row's size may be missing; if present it is once, few, many or a size class.

TRBV5-1	TRBD2	many	TRBJ2-3	CASRESGSMADTQYF	TGCGCCAGCAGGGAAAGCGGGAGCATGGCAGATACGCAGTATTTT
TRBV18	TRBD2	many	TRBJ2-1	CASSPLTSGELGEQFF	TGTGCCAGCTCACCCCTGACTAGCGGGGAGCTTGGTGAGCAGTTCTTC
TRBV11-2	NA	many	TRBJ2-1	CASSLGARGNEQFF	TGTGCCAGCAGCTTAGGAGCACGGGGGAATGAGCAGTTCTTC
TRBV11-2	TRBD2	NA	TRBJ2-1	CASTFNRGDEQFF	TGTGCCAGCACCTTTAATCGGGGGGATGAGCAGTTCTTC
TRBV6-2/TRBV6-3	NA	many	TRBJ2-2	CASSYSMSGELFF	TGTGCCAGCAGTTACTCGATGAGCGGGGAGCTGTTTTTT
TRBV25-1	NA	NA	TRBJ2-7	CASRTTYTEQYF	TGTGCCAGCAGAACTACGTACACCGAGCAGTACTTC
TRBV5-6	NA	few	TRBJ1-2	CASSLGGSSDGYTF	TGTGCCAGCAGCTTGGGCGGCAGCTCCGATGGCTACACCTTC
TRBV5-1	TRBD2	many	TRBJ2-3	CASSFLAGEDTQYF	TGCGCCAGCAGCTTCTTAGCGGGAGAGGATACGCAGTATTTT
TRBV7-9	NA	NA	TRBJ2-6	CASNFGTSSGANVLTF	TGTGCCAGCAACTTCGGGACGTCCTCTGGGGCCAACGTCCTGACTTTC
TRBV6-1	NA	few	TRBJ1-3	CASNPFDTVTGNTIYF	TGTGCCAGCAACCCCTTCGACACGGTCACAGGAAACACCATATATTTT
TRBV20-1	TRBD1	few	TRBJ2-7	CSARDDRGPYEQYF	TGCAGTGCTAGAGATGACAGGGGGCCTTACGAGCAGTACTTC
TRBV20-1	TRBD1	many	TRBJ1-1	CSASETGAGNTEAFF	TGCAGTGCTAGCGAGACAGGGGCGGGGAACACTGAAGCTTTCTTT
TRBV6-1	TRBD2	few	TRBJ2-3	CASKAGDKDTQYF	TGTGCCAGCAAGGCGGGAGACAAAGATACGCAGTATTTT
TRBV19	NA	NA	TRBJ2-3	CASSIPSLLSTDTQYF	TGTGCCAGTAGTATCCCTTCTCTCCTCTCTACAGATACGCAGTATTTT
TRBV6-1	NA	NA	TRBJ1-5	CASGDVDSNQPQHF	TGTGCCAGCGGTGACGTCGATAGCAATCAGCCCCAGCATTTT
TRBV20-1	TRBD2	NA	TRBJ2-5	CSAGAGLLEEAQYF	TGCAGTGCTGGAGCGGGACTATTAGAAGAGGCCCAGTACTTC
TRBV6-2/TRBV6-3	NA	many	TRBJ1-5	CASRGDNNQPQHF	TGTGCCAGCAGGGGGGACAACAATCAGCCCCAGCATTTT
TRBV28	TRBD1	many	TRBJ1-1	CASRLRDREAFF	TGTGCCAGCAGACTAAGGGACAGAGAAGCTTTCTTT
TRBV24-1	TRBD2	NA	TRBJ2-1	CATSDPTSGNHNEQFF	TGTGCCACCAGTGACCCAACTAGCGGGAACCACAATGAGCAGTTCTTC
TRBV28	TRBD2	many	TRBJ2-5	CASSGRARGETQYF	TGTGCCAGTAGCGGGAGGGCCAGAGGGGAGACCCAGTACTTC
TRBV5-4	TRBD2	NA	TRBJ2-3	CASSLRAGGPDTQYF	TGTGCCAGCAGCTTGAGAGCGGGAGGCCCAGATACGCAGTATTTT
TRBV5-4	NA	few	TRBJ2-1	CASRDRDRGYEQFF	TGTGCCAGCAGGGACCGGGACCGAGGGTATGAGCAGTTCTTC
TRBV6-2/TRBV6-3	TRBD1	NA	TRBJ2-7	CAARSGGDEQYF	TGTGCCGCAAGGTCAGGGGGCGACGAGCAGTACTTC
TRBV28	NA	many	TRBJ2-1	CASSLPPGAYSYNEQFF	TGTGCCAGCAGTTTACCCCCGGGAGCGTACTCCTACAATGAGCAGTTCTTC
TRBV19	TRBD2	NA	TRBJ2-7	CASSNTPGLADFYEQYF	TGTGCCAGTAGTAACACTCCCGGACTAGCGGATTTCTACGAGCAGTACTTC
TRBV20-1	NA	NA	TRBJ2-3	CSARDPRASDTQYF	TGCAGTGCTAGAGATCCCCGTGCGTCAGATACGCAGTATTTT
TRBV25-1	TRBD2	NA	TRBJ2-3	CASSLSSGGGADTQYF	TGTGCCAGCAGCCTGAGTAGCGGGGGAGGGGCGGATACGCAGTATTTT
TRBV4-3	NA	many	TRBJ2-1	CASSHRDGGRFSHNEQFF	TGCGCCAGCAGCCACCGGGACGGTGGGAGGTTTTCCCACAATGAGCAGTTCTTC
TRBV30	NA	many	TRBJ2-7	CAWSGTSYEQYF	TGTGCCTGGAGCGGTACGAGTTACGAGCAGTACTTC
TRBV7-3	TRBD2	few	TRBJ2-3	CASSLLAASGITDTQYF	TGTGCCAGCAGCTTACTGGCGGCTAGCGGGATAACAGATACGCAGTATTTT
TRBV10-1	NA	few	TRBJ1-2	CASPDHRARDGYTF	TGCGCCAGCCCTGACCACAGGGCGAGAGATGGCTACACCTTC
TRBV4-3	NA	NA	TRBJ1-1	CASSRPGAKNTEAFF	TGCGCCAGCAGCCGTCCCGGGGCAAAGAACACTGAAGCTTTCTTT
TRBV6-1	NA	many	TRBJ1-2	CASSYHPYKRTIGYTF	TGTGCCAGCAGTTATCACCCCTATAAGAGAACTATTGGCTACACCTTC
TRBV7-9	TRBD1	many	TRBJ2-7	CASSAWTGDEQYF	TGTGCCAGCAGCGCGTGGACAGGGGACGAGCAGTACTTC
TRBV2	NA	many	TRBJ2-4	CASSELGGTKNIQYF	TGTGCCAGCAGTGAATTGGGGGGAACCAAAAACATTCAGTACTTC
TRBV3-1	TRBD1	many	TRBJ1-6	CASSQIRTGASSPLHF	TGTGCCAGCAGCCAAATTCGGACAGGAGCGAGTTCACCCCTCCACTTT
TRBV29-1	NA	few	TRBJ2-5	CSGMGFQETQYF	TGCAGCGGTATGGGCTTCCAAGAGACCCAGTACTTC
TRBV20-1	NA	many	TRBJ2-1	CSEWGEGEESYNEQFF	TGCAGTGAATGGGGAGAGGGAGAAGAGAGCTACAATGAGCAGTTCTTC
TRBV7-6	NA	many	TRBJ2-2	CASSAPERELFF	TGTGCCAGCAGCGCCCCGGAGAGGGAGCTGTTTTTT
TRBV19	TRBD2	NA	TRBJ2-5	CASRGSGKETQYF	TGTGCCAGTAGAGGTAGCGGGAAAGAGACCCAGTACTTC
TRBV7-9	TRBD1	NA	TRBJ2-7	CASSSNIVRTGRKEKGYEQYF	TGTGCCAGCAGCTCGAATATTGTCCGGACAGGAAGAAAGGAGAAGGGGTACGAGCAGTACTTC
TRBV7-2	NA	many	TRBJ2-7	CASSLNWGIEQYF	TGTGCCAGCAGCTTAAACTGGGGGATCGAGCAGTACTTC
TRBV28	TRBD1	NA	TRBJ2-1	CASSPLHRGQFF	TGTGCCAGCAGTCCCCTACACAGGGGGCAGTTCTTC